The clone carrying this T cell receptor beta chain was detected a few times. Methods used by the authors: How many nucleated cells were present was estimated from reference gene primer amplification. The data were produced by immunoSEQ multiplex PCR, yet TCRdb's version contains in-frame clones alone and is incomplete. V and J calls and clone size are as listed in that table; D and trimming were resolved from the DNA. The table lists roughly 230,000 clones, 85% of them singletons. This sample is drawn from a study of blood T cell repertoires in COVID-19. About the study: The study drew acute and convalescent COVID-19 samples from the United States, Italy and Spain. PBMCs, B-cell-depleted T cells, or T cells were the source of the cDNA or gDNA that made up the material.

The CDR3 totals 15 residues. CDR1 is LGHNA, CDR2 YNFKEQ, per germline. The V and J ends lost 4 bases and 5 bases, in that order; junction bases with no gene match: 6. One Seattle source followed patients from active infection through their disease course. This chain links TRBV4-2 with TRBJ1-5; TRBD1 matches at 9 bases. The sequenced sample consisted of peripheral blood. This sequence originates from a man aged 45-65 years with COVID-19, enrolled during active disease. The CDR3 bases are TGTGCCAGCAGCCTGGGGACAGGGCCTGATCAGCCCCAGCATTTT. Translated, it gives CASSLGTGPDQPQHF.